This T cell receptor (beta chain) comes out of a study of T cell repertoires in aging, cancer and after chemotherapy. Study-wide context: Chronic lymphocytic leukemia patients on fludarabine- or bendamustine-based regimens gave paired samples before and after chemotherapy.

Study results and limitations: Compared with age-matched healthy donors, untreated hematological or solid cancer patients showed higher blood TCR clonality. In each cancer cohort, median generation probability increased across chemotherapy, suggesting thymic output rebounded.

This clonotype was observed a few times. Its specificity is not known. The template was genomic DNA from peripheral blood, not RNA. V was trimmed by 0 bases and J by 3 bases, leaving 10 bases between them. Germline values: CDR1 SGHDT, CDR2 YYEEEE. There are 15 residues in the CDR3. Multiplex touch-down PCR with TRB-A/B primers amplified rearranged V-D-J TRB sequences. TCRdb re-derived calls from the multiplex PCR reads in MiXCR, one entry per CDR3 protein. The data show approximately 1,400 distinct CDR3 sequences, 60% seen once. The material sequenced was blood. This sequence joins TRBV5-6 and TRBJ2-1; TRBD2 might be the D (5 bases). The source is a human donor with a blood cancer. For the CDR3, the DNA is TGTGCCAGCAGCTTGGAGAGGGTTTTCTACAATGAGCAGTTCTTC. The encoded protein is CASSLERVFYNEQFF.